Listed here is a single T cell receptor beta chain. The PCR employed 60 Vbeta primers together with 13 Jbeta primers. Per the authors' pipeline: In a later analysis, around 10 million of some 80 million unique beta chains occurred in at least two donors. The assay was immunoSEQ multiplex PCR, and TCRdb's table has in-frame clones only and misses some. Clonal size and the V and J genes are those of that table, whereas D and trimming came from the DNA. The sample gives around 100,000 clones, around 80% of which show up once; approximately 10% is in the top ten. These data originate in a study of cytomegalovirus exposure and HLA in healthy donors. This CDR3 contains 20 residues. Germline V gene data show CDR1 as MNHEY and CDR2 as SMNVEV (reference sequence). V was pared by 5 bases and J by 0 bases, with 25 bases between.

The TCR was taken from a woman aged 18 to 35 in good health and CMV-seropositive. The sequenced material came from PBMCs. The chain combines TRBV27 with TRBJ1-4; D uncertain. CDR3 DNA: TGTGCCAGCAGTCCCTATTCGAAAGGGTGGGAGATTGCAACTAATGAAAAACTGTTTTTT. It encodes CASSPYSKGWEIATNEKLFF.